The rows below give T cell receptor beta chains drawn from one sample of a study of cytomegalovirus exposure and HLA in healthy donors. TCRdb's copy holds only in-frame clones and misses some; the assay was immunoSEQ multiplex PCR. This table holds over 95,000 clones, roughly three quarters found once. Sequences were obtained from PBMCs. Receptors originate from a woman between 40 and 55 years old in good health and CMV-seropositive. CDR3s include the opening cysteine and the closing phenylalanine or tryptophan. Fields, in order: J gene, D gene, clone size, V gene, CDR3 protein, CDR3 DNA. D genes are given only for firm matches. Rows give clone size only sometimes, using once, few, many, or a class for an expanded clone.

j_gene: TRBJ1-1; d_gene: -; abundance: -; v_gene: TRBV7-8; CDR3aa: CASSLGTLNTEAFF; CDR3nt: TGTGCCAGCAGCCTAGGGACTCTGAACACTGAAGCTTTCTTT
j_gene: TRBJ1-3; d_gene: TRBD1; abundance: -; v_gene: TRBV7-3; CDR3aa: CASSFRPTGEGNTIYF; CDR3nt: TGTGCCAGCAGCTTTCGACCAACAGGGGAGGGAAACACCATATATTTT
j_gene: TRBJ1-5; d_gene: -; abundance: -; v_gene: TRBV7-2; CDR3aa: CASSIQQGLGNQPQHF; CDR3nt: TGTGCCAGCAGCATTCAGCAGGGTCTGGGCAATCAGCCCCAGCATTTT
j_gene: TRBJ1-5; d_gene: -; abundance: -; v_gene: TRBV2; CDR3aa: CASSDRVGNQPQHF; CDR3nt: TGTGCCAGCAGTGACAGGGTTGGGAATCAGCCCCAGCATTTT
j_gene: TRBJ1-5; d_gene: TRBD1; abundance: -; v_gene: TRBV10-3; CDR3aa: CAIRPGTDQPQHF; CDR3nt: TGTGCCATCAGGCCCGGGACAGACCAGCCCCAGCATTTT
j_gene: TRBJ1-5; d_gene: -; abundance: once; v_gene: TRBV2; CDR3aa: CASSGLTVRNQPQHF; CDR3nt: TGTGCCAGCAGTGGTCTGACAGTAAGAAATCAGCCCCAGCATTTT
j_gene: TRBJ2-1; d_gene: -; abundance: -; v_gene: TRBV29-1; CDR3aa: CSVEGQPFYNEQFF; CDR3nt: TGCAGCGTTGAAGGACAGCCCTTCTACAATGAGCAGTTCTTC
j_gene: TRBJ2-1; d_gene: -; abundance: -; v_gene: TRBV5-1; CDR3aa: CASSLVRTDYNEQFF; CDR3nt: TGCGCCAGCAGCTTGGTAAGGACAGATTACAATGAGCAGTTCTTC
j_gene: TRBJ2-1; d_gene: TRBD1; abundance: once; v_gene: TRBV4-1; CDR3aa: CASSQDRGTGKGHNEQFF; CDR3nt: TGCGCCAGCAGCCAAGATAGAGGGACAGGGAAAGGACACAATGAGCAGTTCTTC
j_gene: TRBJ1-3; d_gene: -; abundance: once; v_gene: TRBV28; CDR3aa: CASSHGQGNTIYF; CDR3nt: TGTGCCAGCAGTCACGGACAGGGAAACACCATATATTTT
j_gene: TRBJ1-1; d_gene: TRBD1; abundance: -; v_gene: TRBV2; CDR3aa: CASSAYRGAFF; CDR3nt: TGTGCCAGCAGTGCATACAGGGGAGCTTTCTTT
j_gene: TRBJ1-1; d_gene: TRBD1; abundance: few; v_gene: TRBV6-1; CDR3aa: CASSLQGGAEAFF; CDR3nt: TGTGCCAGCAGCCTACAGGGGGGGGCTGAAGCTTTCTTT
j_gene: TRBJ2-5; d_gene: TRBD1; abundance: -; v_gene: TRBV15; CDR3aa: CATSRVGTVQETQYF; CDR3nt: TGTGCCACCAGCAGAGTAGGGACAGTCCAAGAGACCCAGTACTTC
j_gene: TRBJ2-5; d_gene: -; abundance: few; v_gene: TRBV7-7; CDR3aa: CASSLGNSQETQYF; CDR3nt: TGTGCCAGCAGCTTAGGAAACAGCCAAGAGACCCAGTACTTC
j_gene: TRBJ1-6; d_gene: -; abundance: -; v_gene: TRBV20-1; CDR3aa: CSAGDNSPLHF; CDR3nt: TGCAGTGCCGGAGATAATTCACCCCTCCACTTT
j_gene: TRBJ2-1; d_gene: -; abundance: -; v_gene: TRBV11-2; CDR3aa: CASSFTDYSYNEQFF; CDR3nt: TGTGCCAGCAGCTTCACGGACTATTCCTACAATGAGCAGTTCTTC
j_gene: TRBJ2-3; d_gene: TRBD2; abundance: few; v_gene: TRBV7-9; CDR3aa: CASSFLAGGRSSTDTQYF; CDR3nt: TGTGCCAGCAGCTTCCTAGCGGGGGGACGTTCTAGCACAGATACGCAGTATTTT
j_gene: TRBJ2-5; d_gene: -; abundance: -; v_gene: TRBV2; CDR3aa: CASKERPPVGETQYF; CDR3nt: TGTGCCAGCAAGGAGCGCCCCCCGGTAGGAGAGACCCAGTACTTC
j_gene: TRBJ2-1; d_gene: -; abundance: -; v_gene: TRBV12-5; CDR3aa: CASGLVLEREQFF; CDR3nt: TGTGCTAGTGGTTTGGTACTCGAGCGGGAGCAGTTCTTC
j_gene: TRBJ1-1; d_gene: TRBD1; abundance: -; v_gene: TRBV7-2; CDR3aa: CASSPQGGGIYAEAFF; CDR3nt: TGTGCCAGCAGCCCACAAGGGGGCGGGATCTACGCTGAAGCTTTCTTT
j_gene: TRBJ1-3; d_gene: -; abundance: -; v_gene: TRBV4-2; CDR3aa: CASSQEGVRAGNTIYF; CDR3nt: TGTGCCAGCAGCCAAGAGGGCGTCAGGGCTGGAAACACCATATATTTT
j_gene: TRBJ1-2; d_gene: TRBD1; abundance: -; v_gene: TRBV6-5; CDR3aa: CASSSPRQGKGYGYTF; CDR3nt: TGTGCCAGCAGTTCGCCCAGACAGGGGAAAGGCTATGGCTACACCTTC
j_gene: TRBJ1-2; d_gene: TRBD1; abundance: -; v_gene: TRBV7-9; CDR3aa: CASTGQVGGYTF; CDR3nt: TGTGCCAGCACTGGACAGGTTGGCGGCTACACCTTC
j_gene: TRBJ2-3; d_gene: -; abundance: -; v_gene: TRBV18; CDR3aa: CASSPQRSTDTQYF; CDR3nt: TGTGCCAGCTCACCCCAGCGGAGCACAGATACGCAGTATTTT
j_gene: TRBJ1-2; d_gene: TRBD1; abundance: few; v_gene: TRBV7-9; CDR3aa: CASSFGQGRRGYTF; CDR3nt: TGTGCCAGCAGCTTCGGACAGGGGAGGCGCGGCTACACCTTC
j_gene: TRBJ1-5; d_gene: -; abundance: once; v_gene: TRBV18; CDR3aa: CASSPGQFNQPQHF; CDR3nt: TGTGCCAGCTCACCCGGACAGTTCAATCAGCCCCAGCATTTT
j_gene: TRBJ1-1; d_gene: -; abundance: -; v_gene: TRBV5-4; CDR3aa: CASSAGANTEAFF; CDR3nt: TGTGCCAGCTCGGCAGGGGCAAACACTGAAGCTTTCTTT
j_gene: TRBJ2-7; d_gene: -; abundance: -; v_gene: TRBV6-6; CDR3aa: CASRGGAEEYEQYF; CDR3nt: TGTGCCAGCCGCGGGGGCGCAGAGGAATACGAGCAGTACTTC
j_gene: TRBJ2-3; d_gene: -; abundance: -; v_gene: TRBV5-1; CDR3aa: CASSLSAGSTHTQYF; CDR3nt: TGCGCCAGCAGCTTGAGCGCGGGGTCCACCCATACGCAGTATTTT
j_gene: TRBJ1-6; d_gene: TRBD1; abundance: -; v_gene: TRBV7-9; CDR3aa: CASSLAGEGQGNSPLHF; CDR3nt: TGTGCCAGCAGCTTAGCAGGGGAGGGACAGGGGAATTCACCCCTCCACTTT
j_gene: TRBJ1-5; d_gene: -; abundance: -; v_gene: TRBV7-2; CDR3aa: CASSLDRLNQPQHF; CDR3nt: TGTGCCAGCAGCCTGGACAGACTCAATCAGCCCCAGCATTTT
j_gene: TRBJ1-5; d_gene: -; abundance: -; v_gene: TRBV4-1; CDR3aa: CASSPLDFSGNQPQHF; CDR3nt: TGCGCCAGCAGCCCCCTCGACTTTTCGGGCAATCAGCCCCAGCATTTT
j_gene: TRBJ2-1; d_gene: TRBD1; abundance: -; v_gene: TRBV10-3; CDR3aa: CAISESLTGIYNEQFF; CDR3nt: TGTGCCATCAGTGAGAGTTTGACAGGGATTTACAATGAGCAGTTCTTC
j_gene: TRBJ1-3; d_gene: TRBD1; abundance: -; v_gene: TRBV10-3; CDR3aa: CAISDRGLGGNTIYF; CDR3nt: TGTGCCATCAGCGACAGGGGTTTAGGAGGAAACACCATATATTTT
j_gene: TRBJ2-3; d_gene: -; abundance: -; v_gene: TRBV4-1; CDR3aa: CASSQDPTGIDTQYF; CDR3nt: TGCGCCAGCAGCCAAGACCCTACAGGGATTGATACGCAGTATTTT
j_gene: TRBJ2-7; d_gene: TRBD1; abundance: -; v_gene: TRBV18; CDR3aa: CASSPRNRGSYEQYF; CDR3nt: TGTGCCAGCTCACCTAGAAACAGGGGCTCCTACGAGCAGTACTTC
j_gene: TRBJ2-7; d_gene: -; abundance: few; v_gene: TRBV7-8; CDR3aa: CASSSSDTRGYYEQYF; CDR3nt: TGTGCCAGCAGCTCGTCTGACACGCGGGGATATTACGAGCAGTACTTC
j_gene: TRBJ1-3; d_gene: TRBD1; abundance: -; v_gene: TRBV30; CDR3aa: CAWAGGAGNTIYF; CDR3nt: TGTGCCTGGGCAGGGGGCGCAGGAAACACCATATATTTT
j_gene: TRBJ2-3; d_gene: TRBD2; abundance: -; v_gene: TRBV5-1; CDR3aa: CASSTGRGGLDTQYF; CDR3nt: TGCGCCAGCAGCACCGGGCGGGGGGGCCTAGATACGCAGTATTTT
j_gene: TRBJ2-5; d_gene: TRBD2; abundance: -; v_gene: TRBV5-1; CDR3aa: CASSLGTSGGLETQYF; CDR3nt: TGCGCCAGCAGCTTGGGGACTAGCGGGGGGTTAGAGACCCAGTACTTC
j_gene: TRBJ2-1; d_gene: TRBD2; abundance: -; v_gene: TRBV6-1; CDR3aa: CASRSWGGGASEQFF; CDR3nt: TGTGCCAGCCGCTCATGGGGCGGGGGGGCTAGTGAGCAGTTCTTC
j_gene: TRBJ1-6; d_gene: -; abundance: -; v_gene: TRBV5-1; CDR3aa: CASSSTGLGQSSPLHF; CDR3nt: TGCGCCAGCAGCTCGACAGGTCTTGGTCAATCTTCACCCCTCCACTTT
j_gene: TRBJ2-6; d_gene: TRBD2; abundance: few; v_gene: TRBV11-3; CDR3aa: CASSFLTSVSSGANVLTF; CDR3nt: TGTGCCAGCAGCTTCCTGACTAGCGTCTCCTCTGGGGCCAACGTCCTGACTTTC